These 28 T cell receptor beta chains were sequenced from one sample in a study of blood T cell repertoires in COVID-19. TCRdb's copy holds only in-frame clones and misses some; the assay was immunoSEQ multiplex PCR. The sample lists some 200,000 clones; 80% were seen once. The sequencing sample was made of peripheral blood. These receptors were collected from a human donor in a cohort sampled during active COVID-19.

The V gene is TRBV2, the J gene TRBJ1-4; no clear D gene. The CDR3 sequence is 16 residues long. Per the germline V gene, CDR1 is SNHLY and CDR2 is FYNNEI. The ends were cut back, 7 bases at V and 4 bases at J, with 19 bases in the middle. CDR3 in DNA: TGTGCCAGCATCCGGTCCCTAGAGAATCGTAATGAAAAACTGTTTTTT. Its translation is CASIRSLENRNEKLFF.

CDR3 amino acids: CASSEEGSGNTEAFF. CDR3 sequence (DNA): TGTGCCAGCAGTGAGGAGGGTTCGGGGAACACTGAAGCTTTCTTT. J is TRBJ1-1 and V is TRBV2; D is uncertain. The CDR3 consists of 15 residues. V was cut by 3 bases and J by 1 base, with 12 bases left in between. CDR1 and CDR2 from the germline V gene are SNHLY and FYNNEI. The full variable domain, its missing parts supplied by reference TRBV2 and TRBJ1-1, is EPEVTQTPSHQVTQMGQEVILRCVPISNHLYFYWYRQILGQKVEFLVSFYNNEISEKSEIFDDQFSVERPDGSNFTLKIRSTKLEDSAMYFCASSEEGSGNTEAFFGQGTRLTVV.

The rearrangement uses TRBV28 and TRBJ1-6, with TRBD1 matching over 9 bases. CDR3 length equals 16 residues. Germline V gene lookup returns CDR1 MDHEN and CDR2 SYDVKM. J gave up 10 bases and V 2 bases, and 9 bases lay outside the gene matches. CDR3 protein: CASSLGYGTGRSPLHF. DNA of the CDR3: TGTGCCAGCAGTTTAGGCTACGGGACAGGGAGATCACCCCTCCACTTT.

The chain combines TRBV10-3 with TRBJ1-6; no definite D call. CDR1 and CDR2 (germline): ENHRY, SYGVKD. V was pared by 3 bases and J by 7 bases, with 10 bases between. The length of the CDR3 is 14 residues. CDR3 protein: CAISDQVKNSPLHF. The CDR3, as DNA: TGTGCCATCAGTGATCAGGTCAAAAATTCACCCCTCCACTTT.

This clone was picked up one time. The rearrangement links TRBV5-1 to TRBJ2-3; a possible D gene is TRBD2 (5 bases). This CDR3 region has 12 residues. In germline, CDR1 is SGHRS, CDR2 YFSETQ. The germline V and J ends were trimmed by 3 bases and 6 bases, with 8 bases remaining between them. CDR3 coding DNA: TGCGCCAGCAGCTCAGAGCGGGATACGCAGTATTTT. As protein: CASSSERDTQYF.

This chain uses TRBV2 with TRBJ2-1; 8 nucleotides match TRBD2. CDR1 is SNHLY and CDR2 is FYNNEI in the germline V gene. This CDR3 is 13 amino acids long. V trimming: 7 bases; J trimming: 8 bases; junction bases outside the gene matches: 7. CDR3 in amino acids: CASKAGEGDEQFF. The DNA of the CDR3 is TGTGCCAGCAAAGCGGGAGAAGGGGATGAGCAGTTCTTC.

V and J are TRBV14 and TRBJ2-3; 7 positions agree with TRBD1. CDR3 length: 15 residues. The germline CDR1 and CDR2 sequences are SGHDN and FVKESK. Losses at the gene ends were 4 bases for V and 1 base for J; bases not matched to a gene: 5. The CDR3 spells CASSPGTAGTDTQYF. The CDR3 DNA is TGTGCCAGCAGCCCGGGGACAGCCGGCACAGATACGCAGTATTTT.

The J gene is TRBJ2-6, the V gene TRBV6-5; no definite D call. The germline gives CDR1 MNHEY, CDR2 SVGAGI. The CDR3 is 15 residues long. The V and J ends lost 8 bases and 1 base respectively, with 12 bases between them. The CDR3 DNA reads TGTGCCAGCGTTGGGCTTAGATCTGGGGCCAACGTCCTGACTTTC. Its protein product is CASVGLRSGANVLTF.

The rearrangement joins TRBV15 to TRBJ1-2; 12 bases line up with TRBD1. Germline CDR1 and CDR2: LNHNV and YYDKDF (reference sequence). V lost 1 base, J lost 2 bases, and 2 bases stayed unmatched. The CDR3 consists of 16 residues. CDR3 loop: CATSRAGTGGNYGYTF. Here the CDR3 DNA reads TGTGCCACCAGCAGAGCCGGGACAGGGGGCAACTATGGCTACACCTTC.

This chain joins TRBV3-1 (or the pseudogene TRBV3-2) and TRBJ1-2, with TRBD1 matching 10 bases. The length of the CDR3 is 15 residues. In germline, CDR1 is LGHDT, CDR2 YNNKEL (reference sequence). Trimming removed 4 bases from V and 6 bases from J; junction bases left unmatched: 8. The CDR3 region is CASSPQLGQGNGYTF. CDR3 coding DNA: TGTGCCAGCAGCCCTCAATTGGGACAGGGGAATGGCTACACCTTC.

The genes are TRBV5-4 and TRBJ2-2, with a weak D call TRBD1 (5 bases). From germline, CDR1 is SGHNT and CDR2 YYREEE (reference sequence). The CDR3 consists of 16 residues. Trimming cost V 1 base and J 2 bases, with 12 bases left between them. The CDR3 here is CASSLKARANTGELFF. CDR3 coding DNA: TGTGCCAGCAGCTTGAAGGCCAGGGCCAACACCGGGGAGCTGTTTTTT.

CDR3 in DNA: TGTGCCAGCAGCCAGACAGGGGGGAGGGATACGCAGTATTTT. Translated: CASSQTGGRDTQYF. The V gene is TRBV3-1 (or the pseudogene TRBV3-2), the J gene TRBJ2-3; 9 bases line up with TRBD1. Germline V CDR1 and CDR2: LGHDT, YNNKEL (reference sequence). This CDR3 is built from 14 residues. Trimming took 3 bases from V and 6 from J; bases not matched to a gene: 4.

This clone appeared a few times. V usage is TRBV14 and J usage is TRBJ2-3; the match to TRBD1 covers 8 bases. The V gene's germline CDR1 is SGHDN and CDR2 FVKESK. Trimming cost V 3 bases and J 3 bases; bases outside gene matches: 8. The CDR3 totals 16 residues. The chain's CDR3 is CASSHTRDRPTDTQYF. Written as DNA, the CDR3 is TGTGCCAGCAGCCACACCCGGGACAGGCCTACAGATACGCAGTATTTT.

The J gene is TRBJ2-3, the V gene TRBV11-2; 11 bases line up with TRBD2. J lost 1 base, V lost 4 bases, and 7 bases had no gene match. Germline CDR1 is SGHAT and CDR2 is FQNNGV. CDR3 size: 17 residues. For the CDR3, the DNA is TGTGCCAGCAGCTCTTGGACTAGCGGGCGCGGCACAGATACGCAGTATTTT. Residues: CASSSWTSGRGTDTQYF. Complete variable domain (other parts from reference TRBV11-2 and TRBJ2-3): EAGVAQSPRYKIIEKRQSVAFWCNPISGHATLYWYQQILGQGPKLLIQFQNNGVVDDSQLPKDRFSAERLKGVDSTLKIQPAKLEDSAVYLCASSSWTSGRGTDTQYFGPGTRLTVL.

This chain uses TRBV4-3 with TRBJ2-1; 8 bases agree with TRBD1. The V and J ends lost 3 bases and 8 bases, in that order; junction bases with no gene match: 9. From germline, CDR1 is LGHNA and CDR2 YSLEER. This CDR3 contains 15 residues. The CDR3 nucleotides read TGCGCCAGCAGCCAGATATTGGGACAGGCGGATGAGCAGTTCTTC. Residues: CASSQILGQADEQFF.

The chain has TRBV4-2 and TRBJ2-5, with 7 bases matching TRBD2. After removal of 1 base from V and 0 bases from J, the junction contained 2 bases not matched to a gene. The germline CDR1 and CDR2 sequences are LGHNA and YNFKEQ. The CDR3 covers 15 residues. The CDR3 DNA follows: TGTGCCAGCAGCCAAGGCGCGGGGGACCAAGAGACCCAGTACTTC. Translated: CASSQGAGDQETQYF.

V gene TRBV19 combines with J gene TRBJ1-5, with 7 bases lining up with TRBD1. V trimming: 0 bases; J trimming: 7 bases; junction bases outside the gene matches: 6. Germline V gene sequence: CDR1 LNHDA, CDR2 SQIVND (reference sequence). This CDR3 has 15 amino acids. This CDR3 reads CASSIEDREDQPQHF. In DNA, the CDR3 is TGTGCCAGTAGTATAGAAGACAGGGAGGACCAGCCCCAGCATTTT.

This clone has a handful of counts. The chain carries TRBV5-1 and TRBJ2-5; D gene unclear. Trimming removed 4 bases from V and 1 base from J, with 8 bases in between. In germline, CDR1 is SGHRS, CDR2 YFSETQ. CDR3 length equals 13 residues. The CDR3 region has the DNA TGCGCCAGCAGCCCGGGTCCCCAAGAGACCCAGTACTTC. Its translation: CASSPGPQETQYF.

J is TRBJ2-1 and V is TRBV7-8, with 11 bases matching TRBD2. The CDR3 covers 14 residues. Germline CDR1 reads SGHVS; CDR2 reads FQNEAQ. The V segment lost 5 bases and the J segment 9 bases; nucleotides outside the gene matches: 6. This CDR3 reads CASSPLAGDSEQFF. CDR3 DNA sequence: TGTGCCAGCAGCCCACTAGCGGGAGACTCTGAGCAGTTCTTC. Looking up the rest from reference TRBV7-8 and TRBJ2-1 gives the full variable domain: GAGVSQSPRYKVAKRGQDVALRCDPISGHVSLFWYQQALGQGPEFLTYFQNEAQLDKSGLPSDRFFAERPEGSVSTLKIQRTQQEDSAVYLCASSPLAGDSEQFFGPGTRLTVL.

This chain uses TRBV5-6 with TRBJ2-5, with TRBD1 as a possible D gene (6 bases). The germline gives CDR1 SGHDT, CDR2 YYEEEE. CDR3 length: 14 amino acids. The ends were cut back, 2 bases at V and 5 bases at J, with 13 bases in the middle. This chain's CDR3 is CASSFPGDTETQYF. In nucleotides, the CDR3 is TGTGCCAGCAGCTTCCCAGGGGACACGGAGACCCAGTACTTC.

For the CDR3, the DNA is TGTGCCAGTAGACCAGGGAGGCCTCTACTTCTCGGGGAGCTGTTTTTT. Translated, it gives CASRPGRPLLLGELFF. The genes are TRBV19 and TRBJ2-2; D possibly corresponds to TRBD2 (6 bases). CDR3 length: 16 amino acids. Germline V gives CDR1 LNHDA, CDR2 SQIVND (reference sequence). The V end lost 6 bases, the J end lost 7 bases, and 21 bases lay between the germline ends. The full variable domain, rest sourced from reference TRBV19 and TRBJ2-2, is DGGITQSPKYLFRKEGQNVTLSCEQNLNHDAMYWYRQDPGQGLRLIYYSQIVNDFQKGDIAEGYSVSREKKESFPLTVTSAQKNPTAFYLCASRPGRPLLLGELFFGEGSRLTVL.

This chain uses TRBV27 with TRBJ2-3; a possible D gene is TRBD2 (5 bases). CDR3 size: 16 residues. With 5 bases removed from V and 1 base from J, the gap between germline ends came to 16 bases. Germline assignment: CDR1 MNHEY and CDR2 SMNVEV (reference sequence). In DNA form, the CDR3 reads TGTGCCAGCAGTGCGGTTTTTATCGGGGGCACAGATACGCAGTATTTT. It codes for CASSAVFIGGTDTQYF.

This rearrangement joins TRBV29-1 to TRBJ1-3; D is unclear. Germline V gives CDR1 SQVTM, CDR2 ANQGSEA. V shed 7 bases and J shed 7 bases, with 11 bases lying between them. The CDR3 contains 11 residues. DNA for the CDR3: TGCAGCGCCGACGGAGAGAACACCATATATTTT. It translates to CSADGENTIYF.

CDR3 protein: CASSQDWGDLNTGELFF. As DNA, the CDR3 is TGCGCCAGCAGCCAAGATTGGGGGGACCTAAACACCGGGGAGCTGTTTTTT. The V call is TRBV4-3, the J call TRBJ2-2; D possibly corresponds to TRBD2 (6 bases). The germline V gene has CDR1 LGHNA and CDR2 YSLEER. CDR3 length: 17 amino acids. Trimming removed 0 bases at V and 2 bases at J, with 13 bases between.

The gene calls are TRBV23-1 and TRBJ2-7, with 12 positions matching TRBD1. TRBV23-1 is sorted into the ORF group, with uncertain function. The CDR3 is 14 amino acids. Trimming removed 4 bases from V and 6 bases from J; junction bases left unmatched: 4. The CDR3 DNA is TGCGCCAGCAGTCCGCGGGACAGGGGGCGCGAGCAGTACTTC. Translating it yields CASSPRDRGREQYF.

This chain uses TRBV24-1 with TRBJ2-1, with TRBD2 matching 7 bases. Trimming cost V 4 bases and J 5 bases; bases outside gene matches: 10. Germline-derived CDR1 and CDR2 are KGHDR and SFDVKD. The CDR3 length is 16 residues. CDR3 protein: CATSDPGGSRDNEQFF. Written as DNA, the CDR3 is TGTGCCACCAGTGACCCTGGCGGGAGTAGGGACAATGAGCAGTTCTTC.

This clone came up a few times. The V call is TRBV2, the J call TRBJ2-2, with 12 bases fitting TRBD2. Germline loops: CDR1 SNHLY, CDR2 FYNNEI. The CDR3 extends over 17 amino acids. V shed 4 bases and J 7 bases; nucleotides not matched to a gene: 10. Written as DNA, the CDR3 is TGTGCCAGCAGTGGTTCTAGCGGGGGGGCCGCTGGCGGGGAGCTGTTTTTT. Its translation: CASSGSSGGAAGGELFF.

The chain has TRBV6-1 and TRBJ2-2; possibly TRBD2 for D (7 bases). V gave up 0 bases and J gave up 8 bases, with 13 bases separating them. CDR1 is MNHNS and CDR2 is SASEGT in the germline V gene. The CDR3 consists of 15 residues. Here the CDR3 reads CASSEASRGQGELFF. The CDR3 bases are TGTGCCAGCAGTGAAGCGTCGCGGGGGCAAGGGGAGCTGTTTTTT.